The sequence of this T cell receptor (beta chain) was determined in a study of type 1 and type 2 diabetes patients. Study-level information: The cohort mixed type 1 diabetes, type 2 diabetes and nondiabetic donors.

The PCR template was genomic DNA. Amplification of the beta chain CDR3 used 30 forward and 13 reverse multiplex primers. One entry per CDR3 protein, called by TCRdb with MiXCR from the multiplex PCR reads. The sample has 280,000 or so distinct CDR3 sequences; 45% to 60% are singletons. On this clonotype itself: A much larger clone sits a single nucleotide away, making a read error possible. No conserved phenylalanine or tryptophan is present at the end of the CDR3, so a read error is the likely explanation.

The length of the CDR3 is 13 residues. Germline V gene lookup returns CDR1 SGHVS and CDR2 FQNEAQ. V shed 1 base and J shed 4 bases, with 8 bases lying between them. This chain connects TRBV7-8 to TRBJ2-7, with D unclear. The material sequenced was peripheral blood mononuclear cells (PBMCs). The source is a man aged 18 to 29 with type 2 diabetes. CDR3 amino acids: CASSLGQEYEQYL. The CDR3 DNA reads TGTGCCAGCAGCTTAGGGCAGGAGTACGAGCAGTACTTA.